This entry is about one T cell receptor beta chain. Its specific antigen is unknown. There are no base qualities to consult, and no much larger clone falls within one base. Other DNA sequences in the sample encode the same CDR3. The sample comes from a study of cytomegalovirus exposure and HLA in healthy donors (dated by TCRdb to 2015 to 2018). Turning to the overall study: An earlier analysis of approximately 550 of the donors reported roughly 270 Gb of sequence data and 100 million to 130 million unique TCR beta sequences from 190 million or so T cells. The study was designed to test whether signatures of past pathogen exposure could be identified by cataloging public T cell receptors. Rather than using new phenotypic data, the later analysis identified candidate immune exposures from TCR beta sequences and from how often those sequences occurred across donors. Among some 410 genotyped donors of the cohort, an average of approximately 230,000 unique TCR beta nucleotide sequences were sequenced per donor, roughly a sixth of them non-productive. High-throughput TCR immunosequencing, statistical association of individual TCRs with disease status, and machine learning were combined to predict cytomegalovirus infection status. HLA typing covered class I and class II loci at four-digit resolution. Roughly 5 DR-DQ haplotypes were handled as single units for association and clustering, since linkage in the cohort was strong. Donor age, sex, ethnicity and CMV serostatus were collected together with the repertoire data. Around 320 gigabases of sequencing data and approximately 85 million unique TCR sequences were included in an early release covering several hundred HLA-typed donors. The number of donors typed differed by locus, with 629-630 for A, B, C, DRB1 and DQB1, approximately 500 for DQA1, about 610 for DPA1, and 400 to 490 for DPB1. The study profiled the T cell repertoires of under 700 subjects by immunosequencing and related them to cytomegalovirus serostatus. Along with the roughly 670-subject first cohort, a separate validation cohort of over a hundred different subjects was used. Every repertoire in the discovery cohort had been generated on one and the same sequencing platform. An earlier analysis of 587 of the donors applied high-throughput TCR beta sequencing to assess whether each TCR beta V gene segment acted as functional or pseudogenic. A later genetic analysis took genome-wide SNP genotypes for about 55% of the roughly 700 donors and used that subset as a discovery cohort. Among the approximately 430 genotyped donors, about 85% belonged to the genetic ancestry cluster associated with self-reported Caucasian donors. A later analysis re-analyzed previously published TCR beta repertoires from about 730 donors and added high-resolution HLA genotyping to study TCR occurrence patterns. What the study reported, not specific to this receptor: Broadly in line with IMGT annotations, most TCR beta V segments showed up in productive rearrangements about 87% or about 30% of the time in an earlier analysis of around 550 of the donors. A later analysis associated 16,951 TCR beta sequences with specific HLA alleles at a false discovery rate of 0.05. Because counts were too low, 15 to 20 rarely observed V segments, including chromosome 9 orphons, were excluded from the earlier analysis of roughly 580 of the donors. Immune exposure information for the cohort was limited to CMV serostatus. A group of highly shared sequence variants was considered likely to be a technical artifact of the sequencing pipeline. The classifier was reported to diagnose cytomegalovirus status with high specificity and sensitivity in both the original and validation cohorts. In this cohort, only TCR beta chains were sequenced, and detectable features were limited by the absence of alpha or paired-chain data. In a later analysis, several top co-occurrence clusters were reported to appear linked to parvovirus B19, influenza, CMV and Epstein-Barr virus. The authors suggested that the approach could potentially be generalized to other disease states and immunological phenotypes. A later genetic analysis associated a missense DCLRE1C variant with V-gene and J-gene trimming of TCR beta chains, and an independent cohort replicated the association. Most TCR sequences were seen in very few donors, while some public TCRs were found in many individuals. Because HLA typing was unavailable for some donors at each locus, only the typed subset was used in association tests. Compared with equally common non-associated chains, HLA-associated TCR beta chains in a later analysis were more clonally expanded and had lower generation probabilities. Assigning TCR associations to individual alleles was difficult when HLA alleles, especially DR and DQ, strongly co-occurred. In a later genetic analysis, fewer N-insertions in productive TCRs were reported among donors in an Asian-associated ancestry cluster than the roughly 700-donor mean. A later analysis found that TCR association rates varied across HLA loci, with DRB1 alleles showing the most associated TCRs and HLA-C alleles the fewest. A further reported finding was that TCR beta sequences accurately predicted the HLA-A and HLA-B alleles for most subjects in the first cohort. Linkage disequilibrium might explain the correlated functional status among segregating V segments, but an unknown experimental factor could not be ruled out. A total of 150 or so TCR beta chains were listed by the study as associated with cytomegalovirus. According to a later analysis, most CMV-associated TCR beta chains appeared to be HLA-restricted, and the HLA associations seemed to be driven largely by CMV exposure. A few of the identified cytomegalovirus-associated TCR beta chains were confirmed in vitro to be specific for cytomegalovirus antigens. Presence/absence analyses assumed roughly uniform sequencing depth across donors, an assumption that may not hold.

Receptor amplification or capture employed the immunoSEQ multiplex PCR assay. For the multiplex PCR, a mixture combining 60 forward primers for TCR Vbeta segments and 13 reverse primers for TCR Jbeta segments was used. The CDR3 region of rearranged TCR beta genes was amplified from genomic DNA by a multiplex PCR assay. The Illumina HiSeq System was used to sequence the amplified TCR beta libraries as 87-base-pair reads. The original methods were these. A later analysis counted about 76 million unique TCR beta chains across the 666 repertoires, and around 9.9 million of these chains were shared by at least two donors. Raw reads were error-corrected and collapsed into unique sequences by a nearest-neighbor algorithm in which closely related sequences were merged to remove PCR and sequencing errors. V, D and J gene segments were assigned by aligning CDR3 sequences to IMGT reference sequences. For a sequence to be retained, a match of at least six nucleotides was required to both a V gene segment and a J gene segment. Rearrangements were called productive when the CDR3 lacked stop codons and stayed in frame with V and J; all others were non-productive. Following IMGT convention, CDR3 was defined as the stretch from the second conserved V-encoded cysteine up to the conserved J-encoded phenylalanine. Sequences without an unambiguous match to a single V gene segment were excluded from the earlier analysis of over 500 of the donors. An earlier analysis of a few hundred of the donors called V segments functional above 56.7% productive rearrangements and segregating when the between-donor standard deviation exceeded 5%. A statistical classification framework was built to diagnose cytomegalovirus status from the catalog of TCR beta chain sequences. In a later analysis, V and J genes were assigned by comparing TCR nucleotide sequences against IMGT/GENE-DB human TR gene sequences. Using the TCRdist pipeline, a later analysis assigned CDR3 sequences along with most-parsimonious VDJ recombination scenarios. In a later analysis, each TCR beta chain was defined by its CDR3 amino acid sequence together with its V-gene family, and reads without a unique V-gene family were excluded. A later analysis removed 600 or so highly shared, low-generation-probability nucleotide sequences to deal with suspected cross-contamination and a sequencing artifact. A later analysis calculated a clonal expansion index for each public chain from normalized within-repertoire ranks of inferred template counts. Generation probabilities in a later analysis came from a VDJ recombination model fitted to out-of-frame rearrangements, and those results were checked against IGoR. A later analysis scored TCR-TCR, TCR-HLA and TCR-CMV co-occurrence with hypergeometric tests, applying a repertoire-size bias correction to TCR pairs. False discovery rates were estimated in a later analysis by permuting HLA or CMV assignments 20 times. A later analysis grouped co-occurring TCRs with DBSCAN, adding TCRdist sequence similarity when clustering within HLA-allele-positive subsets. Repertoires with fewer than 30,000 or more than 120,000 public chains, plus five repertoires with anomalous nucleotide sharing, were excluded from co-occurrence clustering. This immuneACCESS table, as held by TCRdb, lists in-frame sequences with V and J called but not all clones. Of the missing ones, under half trace to an unresolved V gene in checked studies; the others have no known cause. V and J calls and clone size come straight from that table; D and trimming were deduced from the DNA. A total of roughly 150,000 clones appear in this sample, around 80% of them only once. Around 2.5% of the sample is taken by the ten largest.

The cohort consisted of 666 healthy bone marrow donors. At the time of sampling, every cohort member was nominally healthy, though immune exposures that went unrecorded were likely present. The donor was CMV seronegative and was included in the group of several hundred seronegative cohort members. A peripheral blood sample was collected from each donor, and TCR beta sequencing was performed on peripheral blood mononuclear cells. Genomic DNA was extracted from the blood cell samples with the Qiagen DNeasy Blood Extraction Kit. Sequencing was carried out using PBMCs. The sequence came from a female donor in good health and CMV-seronegative.

The CDR3 amino acid sequence is: CASSLGGGQETQYF. The sequenced DNA: TGCGCCAGCAGCCTAGGGGGCGGCCAAGAGACCCAGTACTTC. This chain is built from TRBV5-1 and TRBJ2-5, with 7 junctional bases fitting TRBD1. CDR1 SGHRS and CDR2 YFSETQ are derived from the germline V gene. V has 4 bases trimmed and J has 1 base trimmed; junction bases matching no gene number 4. Counted from cysteine to phenylalanine, this CDR3 has 14 amino acids. Kept here is only the CDR3 DNA, which spans 42 bases and is read in frame from base 1.